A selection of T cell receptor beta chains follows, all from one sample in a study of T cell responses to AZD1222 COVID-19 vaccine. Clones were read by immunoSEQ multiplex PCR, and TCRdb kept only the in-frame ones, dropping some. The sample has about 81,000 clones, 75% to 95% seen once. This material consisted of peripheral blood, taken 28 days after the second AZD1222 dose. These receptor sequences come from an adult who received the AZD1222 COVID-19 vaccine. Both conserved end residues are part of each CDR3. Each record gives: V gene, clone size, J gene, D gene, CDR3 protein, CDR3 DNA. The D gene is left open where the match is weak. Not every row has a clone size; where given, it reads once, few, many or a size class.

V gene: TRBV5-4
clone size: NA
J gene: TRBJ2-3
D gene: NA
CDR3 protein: CASSPSGLRADTQYF
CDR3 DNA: TGTGCCAGCAGCCCCTCGGGACTCCGGGCAGATACGCAGTATTTT

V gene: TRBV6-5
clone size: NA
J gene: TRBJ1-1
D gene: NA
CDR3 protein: CASSYAADMNTEAFF
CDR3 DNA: TGTGCCAGCAGTTACGCCGCCGACATGAACACTGAAGCTTTCTTT

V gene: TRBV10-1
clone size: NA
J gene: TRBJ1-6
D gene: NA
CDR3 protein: CASSEGPRNSPLHF
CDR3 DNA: TGCGCCAGCAGTGAGGGTCCACGAAATTCACCCCTCCACTTT

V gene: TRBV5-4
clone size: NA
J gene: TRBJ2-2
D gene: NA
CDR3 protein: CASSFDQNTGELFF
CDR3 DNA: TGTGCCAGCAGCTTCGACCAGAACACCGGGGAGCTGTTTTTT

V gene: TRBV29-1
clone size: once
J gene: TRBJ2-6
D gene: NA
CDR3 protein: CSVSGANVLTF
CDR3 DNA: TGCAGCGTCTCTGGGGCCAACGTCCTGACTTTC

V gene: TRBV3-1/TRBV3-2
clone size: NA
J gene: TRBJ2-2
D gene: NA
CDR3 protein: CASSSGTQAPGELFF
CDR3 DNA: TGTGCCAGCAGCTCCGGGACCCAGGCCCCCGGGGAGCTGTTTTTT

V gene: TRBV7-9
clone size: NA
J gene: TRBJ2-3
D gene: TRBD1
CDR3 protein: CASSLAGTGVTDTQYF
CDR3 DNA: TGTGCCAGCAGCTTAGCCGGGACAGGGGTCACAGATACGCAGTATTTT

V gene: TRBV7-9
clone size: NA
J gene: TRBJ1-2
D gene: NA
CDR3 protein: CASSLRGFDYGYTF
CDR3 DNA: TGTGCCAGCAGCTTACGGGGATTCGACTATGGCTACACCTTC

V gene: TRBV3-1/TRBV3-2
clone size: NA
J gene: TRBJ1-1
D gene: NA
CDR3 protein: CASSQDGGKVAFF
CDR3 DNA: TGTGCCAGCAGCCAAGATGGAGGGAAGGTGGCTTTCTTT

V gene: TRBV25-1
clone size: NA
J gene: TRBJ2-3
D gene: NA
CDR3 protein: CASSGLFAQYF
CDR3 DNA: TGTGCCAGCAGTGGCTTGTTTGCGCAGTATTTT

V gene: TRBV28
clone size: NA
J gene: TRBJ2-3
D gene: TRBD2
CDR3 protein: CASSAGGPIDTQYF
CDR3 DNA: TGTGCCAGCAGCGCGGGAGGGCCGATAGATACGCAGTATTTT

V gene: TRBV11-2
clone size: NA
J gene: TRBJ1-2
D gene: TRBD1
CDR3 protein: CASSPGTGFGYTF
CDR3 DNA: TGTGCCAGCAGCCCCGGGACAGGGTTTGGCTACACCTTC

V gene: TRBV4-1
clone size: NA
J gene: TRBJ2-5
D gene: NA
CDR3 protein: CASSPGVRQAYQETQYF
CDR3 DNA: TGCGCCAGCAGCCCGGGGGTTCGGCAGGCGTACCAAGAGACCCAGTACTTC

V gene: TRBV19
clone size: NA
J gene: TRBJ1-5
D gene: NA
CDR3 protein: CASTPRGGVGNQPQHF
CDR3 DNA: TGTGCCAGTACCCCCCGGGGTGGGGTAGGGAATCAGCCCCAGCATTTT

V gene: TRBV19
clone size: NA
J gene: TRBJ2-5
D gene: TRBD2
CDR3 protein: CASRLAGVGETQYF
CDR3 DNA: TGTGCCAGTAGACTAGCGGGAGTCGGAGAGACCCAGTACTTC